This TCR beta chain was found in a study of technical replicates of blood from several donors (dated by TCRdb to 2016 to 2017). The library was built by means of the immunoSEQ multiplex PCR assay. Imported from immuneACCESS, the table was reduced by TCRdb to in-frame sequences with V and J called. These copies leave out some clones; in studies compared against another copy, an unresolved V gene accounts for under half, and the cause of the remainder is not known. For this sample the table gives more than 65,000 clones, of which around nine tenths were detected only once. About 0.37% of the sample is taken by the ten largest. Sequences SGHNT (CDR1) and YENEEA (CDR2) are obtained from the germline V gene. The CDR3 goes from the cysteine to the phenylalanine over 11 residues. Only CDR3 DNA remains: 33 bases, in frame from the first base. Trimming at the junction amounts to 3 bases on V and 9 bases on J, and the germline ends lie 9 bases apart.

About this clone itself: Its binding antigen is unknown. Base qualities were left out, and no much larger clone turns up one base away.

The sequence links TRBV11-3 to TRBJ2-7; the D gene cannot be resolved reliably. The clonotype originates from a human donor in good health. The sample taken for sequencing was T cells isolated from PBMCs. This receptor carries the CDR3 CASSFSLGQYF. In nucleotide form, the sequence is TGTGCCAGCAGCTTCTCCCTCGGGCAGTACTTC.